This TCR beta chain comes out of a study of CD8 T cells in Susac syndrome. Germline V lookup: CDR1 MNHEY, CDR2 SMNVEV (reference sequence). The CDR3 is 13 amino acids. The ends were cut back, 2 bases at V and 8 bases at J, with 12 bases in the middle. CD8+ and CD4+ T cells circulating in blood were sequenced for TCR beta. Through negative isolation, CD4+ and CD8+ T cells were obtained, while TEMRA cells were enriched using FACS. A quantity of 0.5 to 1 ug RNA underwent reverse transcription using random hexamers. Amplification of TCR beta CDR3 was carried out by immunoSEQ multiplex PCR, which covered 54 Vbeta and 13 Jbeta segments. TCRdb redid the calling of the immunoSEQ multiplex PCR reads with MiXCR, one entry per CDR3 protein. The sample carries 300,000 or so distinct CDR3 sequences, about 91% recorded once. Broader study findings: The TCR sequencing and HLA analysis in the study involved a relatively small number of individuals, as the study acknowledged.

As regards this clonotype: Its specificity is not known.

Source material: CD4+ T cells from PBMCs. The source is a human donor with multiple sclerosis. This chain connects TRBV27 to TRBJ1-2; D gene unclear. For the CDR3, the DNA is TGTGCCAGCAGTTTACAGTATGGTGGAGGCTACACCTTC. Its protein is CASSLQYGGGYTF.